This T cell receptor (beta chain) derives from a study of vaccination effects on CD4 cells after COVID-19. Study summary: Post-vaccine samples followed the second dose by a median of 72 days. Study outcomes and limitations: Vaccine- and infection-induced clones showed marked clonal contraction late following vaccination.

Ahead of sequencing, the ViraFEST assay grew antigen-specific CD4+ T cells using viral peptide pools. Upon completion of 10 days in culture, CD4+ T cells were isolated. The cohort was immunized with two doses of either the BNT162b2 or mRNA-1273 vaccine. Libraries were prepared by immunoSEQ multiplex PCR; TCRdb keeps only in-frame clonotypes and omits some of them. The table records tens of thousands of clones, about 73% of them present only once. For this clone: What it recognizes is unknown.

Germline V CDR1 and CDR2: SQVTM, ANQGSEA. V was clipped by 7 bases and J by 1 base, with 13 bases between them. The length of the CDR3 is 13 residues. The receptor was isolated from a human donor who received a COVID-19 vaccine. This rearrangement joins TRBV29-1 to TRBJ1-1, with D possibly matching TRBD1 (5 bases). Sample: CD4+ T cells from PBMCs cultured with HCoV-OC43 spike peptides, taken after COVID-19 vaccination. The subset here: HCoV-OC43 spike overlapping peptide pool stimulation. The CDR3 DNA is TGCAGCGCCTGGGGGGGGGAGAACACTGAAGCTTTCTTT. Its translation: CSAWGGENTEAFF.